This T cell receptor (beta chain) was captured by sequencing in a study of cytomegalovirus exposure and HLA in healthy donors. Study-level background: Among the 398 genotyped donors, more than 70% were placed in the Caucasian-associated ancestry cluster. Study-wide points: According to a later analysis, donors in an Asian-associated ancestry cluster reportedly had fewer N-insertions than the approximately 620-donor mean. The study had only CMV serostatus as immune exposure information. In a later analysis, HLA-C alleles had the fewest associated TCRs, DRB1 alleles the most.

A word on this clone: Its antigen remains unknown.

A multiplex PCR was run with 60 Vbeta primers and 13 Jbeta primers. Produced via immunoSEQ multiplex PCR; TCRdb's table is partial and in-frame only. The sample shows 150,000 to 200,000 clones, roughly 82% of them seen only once. The TCR sequence derives from a man aged 50 or older in good health and CMV-seropositive. The sample comprised PBMCs.

The DNA for the CDR3 is TGTGCCAGTAGTATAGGGGGCCCTTGGGGCGTCACGTGGCCGGAAGGGGAGACCCAGTACTTC. Translating it yields CASSIGGPWGVTWPEGETQYF. The chain couples TRBV19 to TRBJ2-5, with D possibly being TRBD1 (5 bases). V lost 1 base and J 5 bases, leaving 32 bases between the germline ends. Germline CDR1 reads LNHDA; CDR2 reads SQIVND (reference sequence). This CDR3 is 21 amino acids long.